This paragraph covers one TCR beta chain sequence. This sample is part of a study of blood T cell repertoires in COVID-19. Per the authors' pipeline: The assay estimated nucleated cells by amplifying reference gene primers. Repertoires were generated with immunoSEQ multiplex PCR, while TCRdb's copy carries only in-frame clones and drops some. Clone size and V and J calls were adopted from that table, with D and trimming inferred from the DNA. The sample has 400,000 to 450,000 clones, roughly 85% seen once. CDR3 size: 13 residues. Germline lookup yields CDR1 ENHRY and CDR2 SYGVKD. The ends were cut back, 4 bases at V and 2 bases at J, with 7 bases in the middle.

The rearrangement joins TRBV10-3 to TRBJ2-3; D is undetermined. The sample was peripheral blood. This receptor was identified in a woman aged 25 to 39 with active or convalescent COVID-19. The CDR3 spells CAISARITDTQYF. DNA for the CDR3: TGTGCCATCAGTGCCAGGATCACAGATACGCAGTATTTT.